What follows describes a single TCR beta chain. This clone was observed a handful of times. Its recognized antigen is unknown. Nothing much larger sits one base from this clone, and base qualities are not available. The trial excluded patients who had a history of autoimmune disease or who were on systemic immunosuppression. In every dose cohort, peripheral blood was drawn for TCR sequencing at baseline, cycle 4 day 1, and cycle 7 day 1. Samples came from an open-label, multicenter, first-in-human phase I dose-escalation trial of ivuxolimab. Adults with locally advanced or metastatic melanoma, renal cell, hepatocellular, or head and neck squamous cell carcinoma were enrolled in the trial. Before TCR sequencing, CD4+ T cells and CD8+ T cells from peripheral blood were sorted into separate populations. These data belong to a study of OX40 agonist ivuxolimab in advanced cancers. In the study overall: Ivuxolimab, which targeted the costimulatory receptor OX40 (CD134), was an agonistic, fully human IgG2 monoclonal antibody. Intravenous ivuxolimab was administered to patients every 2 weeks at six dose levels: 0.01, 0.1, 0.3, 1.5, 3 and 10 mg/kg. Of the 50 or so patients in dose escalation, about 20 had hepatocellular carcinoma, some 15 had melanoma, 9 had renal cell carcinoma and 9 had head and neck cancer. The dose-escalation cohort was about 86% male with a mean age of 60 years, ranging from roughly 23 to 90. Prior anti-PD-1, anti-PD-L1 or anti-CTLA-4 therapy was permitted, and checkpoint inhibitors had been received by more than 35% of dose-escalation patients. Partial responses were achieved by three dose-escalation patients, of whom one had hepatocellular carcinoma and two had cutaneous melanoma. The purpose of peripheral TCRbeta sequencing was to test whether ivuxolimab changed TCR sequence diversity and led to clonal T-cell expansion. The paper reports the monotherapy dose-escalation portion (N of about 52 patients) of the phase I ivuxolimab trial.

Genomic DNA was extracted from sorted cells for sequencing of the TCRbeta CDR3 region. The immunoSEQ Assay was used for sequencing of TCRbeta CDR3 regions. TCRdb holds this immuneACCESS table with in-frame rearrangements only. Some clones are missing; in checked studies, unresolved V genes explain under half, and the rest has no known cause. For this sample the table gives 75,000 to 100,000 clones, of which around four fifths were detected only once. Roughly 2.7% of the sample comes from the top ten. Broad study findings and their caveats: The antigen specificity of the peripheral T cells that underwent clonal expansion was not determined. In the 0.1-3.0 mg/kg groups, partial responders were among the patients with the lowest normalized peripheral clonal expansion, particularly in CD8+ T cells. Clonal expansion of both CD4+ and CD8+ blood T cells was observed from baseline to week 6 at doses 0.1 to 3.0 mg/kg. After ivuxolimab, expanded clones were on average more numerous among CD8+ T cells than among CD4+ T cells. Low levels of normalized T-cell clonal expansion were also seen in some patients who did not respond.

V is shortened by 8 bases, J by 6 bases, and the region joining them spans 13 bases. Measured from the cysteine to the phenylalanine, the CDR3 is 12 residues long. Of all the DNA, just the CDR3 is kept, 36 bases in frame from base 1. For CDR1 and CDR2, the germline V gene lists MNHEY and SVGAGI. Specimen: CD4+ or CD8+ T cells sorted from blood, collected in a trial of the OX40 agonist ivuxolimab. The sequence joins TRBV6-5 to TRBJ1-2; the best D guess is TRBD1, with 5 bases matching. The TCR sequence derives from an adult with an advanced solid tumor such as melanoma, head and neck, liver or kidney cancer. DNA sequence: TGTGCCAGCTCATCCCGGGGGGATGGCTACACCTTC. Its amino acids are CASSSRGDGYTF.